The clone carrying this T cell receptor (beta chain) was detected a few times. The sample originates from a study of T cells in Graves' hyperthyroidism and ophthalmopathy. Amplified regions were TCR beta CDR3 sequences from RNA transcripts. HTBI primers drove first-round RT-PCR of the TCR CDR3. One entry per CDR3 protein results from TCRdb running MiXCR on the multiplex PCR reads. The data show about 400,000 distinct CDR3 sequences, with 15% seen just once and 32% held by the top ten. Absent ophthalmopathy progression within 18 months defined stable Graves' hyperthyroidism. The ends lost 8 bases at V and 10 bases at J; junction bases unmatched: 8. Germline assignment: CDR1 LNHDA and CDR2 SQIVND (reference sequence). The CDR3 length is 14 residues.

The TCR sequence derives from a woman younger than 45 with Graves' hyperthyroidism. What was sequenced was blood. The V call is TRBV19, the J call TRBJ2-1; 13 positions match TRBD2. CDR3: CASGLGTSGAEQFF. The CDR3 coding sequence is TGTGCCAGTGGATTGGGGACTAGCGGGGCAGAGCAGTTCTTC.